The rows below give T cell receptor beta chains drawn from one sample of a study of blood T cell repertoires in COVID-19. Repertoires were generated with immunoSEQ multiplex PCR, while TCRdb's copy carries only in-frame clones and drops some. The data contain roughly 67,000 clones, roughly four fifths of them seen just once; the ten biggest clones take up around 6%. Source material: peripheral blood. These TCRs come from a woman aged 50 to 60 with active or convalescent COVID-19. The CDR3 runs from the conserved cysteine through the conserved F or W. The D gene is left open where the match is weak. Size is stated for part of the rows, as once, few or many counts, or as a class when the clone is expanded.

cdr3_nt: TGCGCCAGCAGCCAAGGGGGCGGGAGTAGTAATGAGCAGTTCTTC
cdr3_aa: CASSQGGGSSNEQFF
v_call: TRBV4-3
j_call: TRBJ2-1
d_call: TRBD2
clone_size: .

cdr3_nt: TGTGCCAGCAGCCAAGAGGGCAGGGGGAACACCGGGGAGCTGTTTTTT
cdr3_aa: CASSQEGRGNTGELFF
v_call: TRBV3-1/TRBV3-2
j_call: TRBJ2-2
d_call: .
clone_size: few

cdr3_nt: TGTGCCAGCAGTTACCCGACCGCGGGGGGCGGACAGCCCCAGCATTTT
cdr3_aa: CASSYPTAGGGQPQHF
v_call: TRBV6-6
j_call: TRBJ1-5
d_call: .
clone_size: .

cdr3_nt: TGTGCCAGCAGGCCAGGGGGACGGAACACTGAAGCTTTCTTT
cdr3_aa: CASRPGGRNTEAFF
v_call: TRBV6-5
j_call: TRBJ1-1
d_call: TRBD1
clone_size: .

cdr3_nt: TGTGCCATCAGTGCAGGGAACGAGCAGTACTTC
cdr3_aa: CAISAGNEQYF
v_call: TRBV10-3
j_call: TRBJ2-7
d_call: .
clone_size: medium-sized

cdr3_nt: TGTGCCAGTAGTGCTGGGACAGGGGGCGGCGGCTATGGCTACACCTTC
cdr3_aa: CASSAGTGGGGYGYTF
v_call: TRBV19
j_call: TRBJ1-2
d_call: TRBD1
clone_size: .

cdr3_nt: TGTGCCAGCTCACCACCGCAGGGGAAGGACACCTTC
cdr3_aa: CASSPPQGKDTF
v_call: TRBV18
j_call: TRBJ1-2
d_call: .
clone_size: .

cdr3_nt: TGTGCCACCAGTCCGGACCCCGACAGGTCTGGAAACACCATATATTTT
cdr3_aa: CATSPDPDRSGNTIYF
v_call: TRBV15
j_call: TRBJ1-3
d_call: .
clone_size: once

cdr3_nt: TGTGCCAGCAGCTTATCGAGACTAGCGGGAGGGGGCTCCTACGAGCAGTACTTC
cdr3_aa: CASSLSRLAGGGSYEQYF
v_call: TRBV7-8
j_call: TRBJ2-7
d_call: TRBD2
clone_size: many

cdr3_nt: TGCGCCAGCAGCCAAGGGAGACAGGCTAACTATGGCTACACCTTC
cdr3_aa: CASSQGRQANYGYTF
v_call: TRBV4-3
j_call: TRBJ1-2
d_call: .
clone_size: .

cdr3_nt: TGCGCCAGCAGCAGGACAGGGAGCTCCTACGAGCAGTACTTC
cdr3_aa: CASSRTGSSYEQYF
v_call: TRBV5-1
j_call: TRBJ2-7
d_call: TRBD1
clone_size: few

cdr3_nt: TGTGCCAGCAGCTTAATGAGCGGCAGGAGCACCGGGGAGCTGTTTTTT
cdr3_aa: CASSLMSGRSTGELFF
v_call: TRBV7-9
j_call: TRBJ2-2
d_call: .
clone_size: .

cdr3_nt: TGTGCCAGCAGTTTAGGACAGGGCCACGAGCAGTACTTC
cdr3_aa: CASSLGQGHEQYF
v_call: TRBV12-3/TRBV12-4
j_call: TRBJ2-7
d_call: TRBD1
clone_size: few

cdr3_nt: TGTGCCAGCAAGGCAGGGGGCGGTCAGCCCCAGCATTTT
cdr3_aa: CASKAGGGQPQHF
v_call: TRBV2
j_call: TRBJ1-5
d_call: TRBD1
clone_size: .

cdr3_nt: TGTGCCAGCTCACGGACACAGCACACTGAAGCTTTCTTT
cdr3_aa: CASSRTQHTEAFF
v_call: TRBV18
j_call: TRBJ1-1
d_call: .
clone_size: .

cdr3_nt: TGTGCCAGCAGTCATAGACTAGCGGGGGAAAACATTCAGTACTTC
cdr3_aa: CASSHRLAGENIQYF
v_call: TRBV7-2
j_call: TRBJ2-4
d_call: TRBD2
clone_size: .

cdr3_nt: TGTGCCAGCAGCTTGCCATCCAGCGGGAGATCCACAGATACGCAGTATTTT
cdr3_aa: CASSLPSSGRSTDTQYF
v_call: TRBV5-4
j_call: TRBJ2-3
d_call: TRBD2
clone_size: .

cdr3_nt: TGCGCCAGCAGCCAGGGGCGGGAGGGCCTGCATACGCAGTATTTT
cdr3_aa: CASSQGREGLHTQYF
v_call: TRBV4-3
j_call: TRBJ2-3
d_call: TRBD2
clone_size: .

cdr3_nt: TGTGCCAGCAGGACAGGGGGAGCTGGCTACACCTTC
cdr3_aa: CASRTGGAGYTF
v_call: TRBV6-5
j_call: TRBJ1-2
d_call: TRBD1
clone_size: .

cdr3_nt: TGTGCCGCGGGAGGAGGGCGTCCCTACGAGCAGTACTTC
cdr3_aa: CAAGGGRPYEQYF
v_call: TRBV21-1
j_call: TRBJ2-7
d_call: .
clone_size: few

cdr3_nt: TGTGCCAGTAGTTACGCTACAGGGGTAGGTTCTCAGCCCCAGCATTTT
cdr3_aa: CASSYATGVGSQPQHF
v_call: TRBV19
j_call: TRBJ1-5
d_call: TRBD1
clone_size: .

cdr3_nt: TGCGCCAGCAGCTCCCTTAGCGGGAGCTCCTACAATGAGCAGTTCTTC
cdr3_aa: CASSSLSGSSYNEQFF
v_call: TRBV5-1
j_call: TRBJ2-1
d_call: TRBD2
clone_size: .

cdr3_nt: TGTGCCAGCAGCCAAGTCATGGGACAGGGTAATTCACCCCTCCACTTT
cdr3_aa: CASSQVMGQGNSPLHF
v_call: TRBV3-1/TRBV3-2
j_call: TRBJ1-6
d_call: TRBD1
clone_size: .

cdr3_nt: TGTGCCAGCAGCGTCACAGGGGATATGCCTGAAGCTTTCTTT
cdr3_aa: CASSVTGDMPEAFF
v_call: TRBV9
j_call: TRBJ1-1
d_call: TRBD1
clone_size: .

cdr3_nt: TGTGCCAGCAGGACAGTTACTGGAAACACCATATATTTT
cdr3_aa: CASRTVTGNTIYF
v_call: TRBV12-3/TRBV12-4
j_call: TRBJ1-3
d_call: .
clone_size: .

cdr3_nt: TGTGCCGCAGGACAGGCCGGGCAGCCCCAGCATTTT
cdr3_aa: CAAGQAGQPQHF
v_call: TRBV24-1
j_call: TRBJ1-5
d_call: TRBD1
clone_size: .

cdr3_nt: TGTGCTAGCAGCGCGGGCCCCGAAGAAAAACTGTTTTTT
cdr3_aa: CASSAGPEEKLFF
v_call: TRBV7-7
j_call: TRBJ1-4
d_call: .
clone_size: .

cdr3_nt: TGTGCCTGGAGTGTTACGGTCGAAACGGGTCTGTACTTC
cdr3_aa: CAWSVTVETGLYF
v_call: TRBV30
j_call: TRBJ2-7
d_call: .
clone_size: .

cdr3_nt: TGTGCCACCAGCAGCGGGAGTGTAGAGACCCAGTACTTC
cdr3_aa: CATSSGSVETQYF
v_call: TRBV24-1
j_call: TRBJ2-5
d_call: TRBD2
clone_size: .

cdr3_nt: TGTGCCAGCAGTCGACCCATCGACTCCGGGGCCCAGCATTTT
cdr3_aa: CASSRPIDSGAQHF
v_call: TRBV6-2/TRBV6-3
j_call: TRBJ1-5
d_call: .
clone_size: .

cdr3_nt: TGTGCCAGCAGCACATTGACAGGGCCCCAAGAGACCCAGTACTTC
cdr3_aa: CASSTLTGPQETQYF
v_call: TRBV7-2
j_call: TRBJ2-5
d_call: TRBD1
clone_size: .

cdr3_nt: TGTGCCAGCGGACAGGGAGAAGGGACTGAAGCTTTCTTT
cdr3_aa: CASGQGEGTEAFF
v_call: TRBV2
j_call: TRBJ1-1
d_call: TRBD1
clone_size: .

cdr3_nt: TGTGCCAGCAGCTTTGGGACAGATCAGCCCCAGCATTTT
cdr3_aa: CASSFGTDQPQHF
v_call: TRBV7-8
j_call: TRBJ1-5
d_call: TRBD1
clone_size: .

cdr3_nt: TGTGCCAGCAGCTTATCTCAGGGGAGAACTGAAGCTTTCTTT
cdr3_aa: CASSLSQGRTEAFF
v_call: TRBV5-5
j_call: TRBJ1-1
d_call: .
clone_size: .

cdr3_nt: TGTGCCAGCAGCCCGAACAGCGGATTGTCCTATGGCTACACCTTC
cdr3_aa: CASSPNSGLSYGYTF
v_call: TRBV7-6
j_call: TRBJ1-2
d_call: .
clone_size: few

cdr3_nt: TGCAGCGCAGCACTCCAAGACAGGGCGAACACCGGGGAGCTGTTTTTT
cdr3_aa: CSAALQDRANTGELFF
v_call: TRBV29-1
j_call: TRBJ2-2
d_call: TRBD1
clone_size: .

cdr3_nt: TGTGCCAGCAGCCCATTAGCGGGCACCAGCACAGATACGCAGTATTTT
cdr3_aa: CASSPLAGTSTDTQYF
v_call: TRBV5-6
j_call: TRBJ2-3
d_call: TRBD2
clone_size: .

cdr3_nt: TGCGCCAGCAGCCCTTTAGCGGGAGGGAACGAGCAGTACTTC
cdr3_aa: CASSPLAGGNEQYF
v_call: TRBV5-1
j_call: TRBJ2-7
d_call: TRBD2
clone_size: .

cdr3_nt: TGCGCCAGCAGTGAGGTGAGACCCCTACGGAGGGGGGCCAACGTCCTGACTTTC
cdr3_aa: CASSEVRPLRRGANVLTF
v_call: TRBV10-1
j_call: TRBJ2-6
d_call: .
clone_size: .

cdr3_nt: TGTGCCAGCAGCCAAGCGAGGCAGTACAATCAGCCCCAGCATTTT
cdr3_aa: CASSQARQYNQPQHF
v_call: TRBV4-2
j_call: TRBJ1-5
d_call: .
clone_size: .

cdr3_nt: TGCGCCAGCAGCCAAGATTTAGCAGGGAGGGGTGGCTACACCTTC
cdr3_aa: CASSQDLAGRGGYTF
v_call: TRBV4-3
j_call: TRBJ1-2
d_call: .
clone_size: .

cdr3_nt: TGTGCCAGCAGTGCCGGGACAGGGAATTGGAACATTCAGTACTTC
cdr3_aa: CASSAGTGNWNIQYF
v_call: TRBV2
j_call: TRBJ2-4
d_call: TRBD1
clone_size: .

cdr3_nt: TGTGCCACCCGGACAGAGAACCAAGAGACCCAGTACTTC
cdr3_aa: CATRTENQETQYF
v_call: TRBV10-3
j_call: TRBJ2-5
d_call: .
clone_size: .

cdr3_nt: TGTGCCACCAGCAGAGTAGGAATAGCGGGGCGCTCCTACGAGCAGTACTTC
cdr3_aa: CATSRVGIAGRSYEQYF
v_call: TRBV15
j_call: TRBJ2-7
d_call: TRBD2
clone_size: .

cdr3_nt: TGTGCCAGCTACAATTCTTTCGCGAACACTGAAGCTTTCTTT
cdr3_aa: CASYNSFANTEAFF
v_call: TRBV6-6
j_call: TRBJ1-1
d_call: .
clone_size: .

cdr3_nt: TGTGCCAGCAGCTCGACTAGCGGGAGAAAGACCCAGTACTTC
cdr3_aa: CASSSTSGRKTQYF
v_call: TRBV7-2
j_call: TRBJ2-5
d_call: TRBD2
clone_size: .

cdr3_nt: TGCGCCAGCAGCCAAGATAGGGACTCTGAAGCTTTCTTT
cdr3_aa: CASSQDRDSEAFF
v_call: TRBV4-3
j_call: TRBJ1-1
d_call: .
clone_size: .

cdr3_nt: TGTGCCACCTCTGACAGGGCGGATACGCAGTATTTT
cdr3_aa: CATSDRADTQYF
v_call: TRBV24-1
j_call: TRBJ2-3
d_call: TRBD1
clone_size: .

cdr3_nt: TGCGCCAGCAGCTTGACCGGGACAGTAGAAGGAAACACCATATATTTT
cdr3_aa: CASSLTGTVEGNTIYF
v_call: TRBV5-1
j_call: TRBJ1-3
d_call: TRBD1
clone_size: .

cdr3_nt: TGCAGCGTCCACGACAGGCGTAAAGACGGCTACACCTTC
cdr3_aa: CSVHDRRKDGYTF
v_call: TRBV29-1
j_call: TRBJ1-2
d_call: .
clone_size: .

cdr3_nt: TGTGCCAGCTCACGCGGGAGGGGAGTCCCTGAAGCTTTCTTT
cdr3_aa: CASSRGRGVPEAFF
v_call: TRBV18
j_call: TRBJ1-1
d_call: .
clone_size: .

cdr3_nt: TGTGCCAGCAGTTATTCGCCGGCAGGGGTACAGGGCTACACCTTC
cdr3_aa: CASSYSPAGVQGYTF
v_call: TRBV6-5
j_call: TRBJ1-2
d_call: .
clone_size: .

cdr3_nt: TGTGCCAGCAGCGTGGGCCCCAGGCGCAGGGAGACCCAGTACTTC
cdr3_aa: CASSVGPRRRETQYF
v_call: TRBV9
j_call: TRBJ2-5
d_call: .
clone_size: .

cdr3_nt: TGTGCCAGCAGTTCTCAAGAGACCCAGTACTTC
cdr3_aa: CASSSQETQYF
v_call: TRBV6-5
j_call: TRBJ2-5
d_call: .
clone_size: few